This T cell receptor (beta chain) was sequenced during a study of blood T cell repertoires in COVID-19. About the study: Samples representing acute and convalescent COVID-19 were sourced from the United States, Italy and Spain. PBMCs, B-cell-depleted T cells, or T cells provided the cDNA or gDNA that made up the material.

Assay used: immunoSEQ multiplex PCR; TCRdb lists only in-frame clones, some missing. In the table there are 60,000 to 75,000 clones, 75% to 90% of which are singletons. Per the germline V gene, CDR1 is SGHRS and CDR2 is YFSETQ. V trimming: 4 bases; J trimming: 6 bases; junction bases outside the gene matches: 13. This CDR3 contains 16 residues. J is TRBJ2-4 and V is TRBV5-1; 7 bases line up with TRBD1. The source material was peripheral blood. The source is a woman of 80 years or more with active or convalescent COVID-19. The CDR3 is CASSRPLLTGRNIQYF. The CDR3 DNA sequence: TGCGCCAGCAGCCGCCCTCTGCTGACAGGGCGAAACATTCAGTACTTC.